The 30 T cell receptor beta chains below come from one sample, sequenced in a study of cytomegalovirus exposure and HLA in healthy donors. The PCR made use of 60 Vbeta and 13 Jbeta primers. Using immunoSEQ multiplex PCR, the repertoire was profiled, and TCRdb retains in-frame clones only, with some absent. The data hold about 110,000 clones, with about 80% observed a single time. Sequenced input: PBMCs. The receptor source for this set is a woman aged 45-65 years in good health and CMV-seropositive.

This clone was counted between two and nine times. The rearrangement links TRBV6-6 to TRBJ1-5, with TRBD1 matching 7 bases. Trimming cost V 4 bases and J 7 bases; bases outside gene matches: 10. CDR3 size: 15 residues. Germline values: CDR1 MNHNY, CDR2 SVGAGI (reference sequence). DNA for the CDR3: TGTGCCAGCAGTTTTAACAGGGGTCGGGGACAGCCCCAGCATTTT. This gives the protein CASSFNRGRGQPQHF.

The CDR3 protein is CASSPDRRQETQYF. The CDR3 DNA reads as TGTGCCAGCTCACCGGACAGGAGGCAAGAGACCCAGTACTTC. The chain joins TRBV18 to TRBJ2-5; TRBD1 agrees at 7 bases. Trimming took 3 bases from V and 2 from J; bases not matched to a gene: 3. The CDR3 is 14 amino acids. Germline V gene data show CDR1 as KGHSH and CDR2 as LQKENI.

The V and J genes are TRBV7-3 and TRBJ2-2; TRBD1 aligns across 8 bases. The CDR3 is 15 amino acids. Germline CDR1 reads SGHTA; CDR2 reads FQGTGA. V trimming: 2 bases; J trimming: 5 bases; junction bases outside the gene matches: 4. The CDR3 here is CASSLSGGATGELFF. In nucleotides, the CDR3 is TGTGCCAGCAGCTTATCAGGGGGCGCAACCGGGGAGCTGTTTTTT.

This clone was recorded only once. J is TRBJ2-3 and V is TRBV5-1, with 14 bases lining up with TRBD2. Germline CDR1 SGHRS, CDR2 YFSETQ. The junction had 12 bases not matched to a gene; V was cut back by 4 bases and J by 5 bases. The CDR3 extends over 18 amino acids. The CDR3 region is CASSAGLAGAQSQDTQYF. The DNA for the CDR3 is TGCGCCAGCAGCGCGGGACTAGCGGGGGCTCAATCTCAAGATACGCAGTATTTT.

The rearrangement links TRBV19 to TRBJ1-2; a possible D gene is TRBD1 (6 bases). Germline V CDR1 and CDR2: LNHDA, SQIVND (reference sequence). The CDR3 has 15 residues. The V and J ends lost 7 bases and 7 bases respectively, with 22 bases between them. Here the CDR3 reads CASISRHREWSGYTF. CDR3 coding DNA: TGTGCCAGTATCTCTAGGCACAGGGAATGGAGTGGCTACACCTTC.

The V gene is TRBV19, the J gene TRBJ2-2, with TRBD2 matching 9 bases. CDR3 length: 15 residues. Germline-derived CDR1 and CDR2 are LNHDA and SQIVND (reference sequence). Losses at the gene ends were 2 bases for V and 3 bases for J; bases not matched to a gene: 1. The CDR3 loop is CASSIKRGDTGELFF. CDR3 coding DNA: TGTGCCAGTAGTATAAAGCGGGGGGACACCGGGGAGCTGTTTTTT. Drawing the rest from reference TRBV19 and TRBJ2-2, the complete variable domain is DGGITQSPKYLFRKEGQNVTLSCEQNLNHDAMYWYRQDPGQGLRLIYYSQIVNDFQKGDIAEGYSVSREKKESFPLTVTSAQKNPTAFYLCASSIKRGDTGELFFGEGSRLTVL.

The gene calls are TRBV10-1 and TRBJ2-1, with D unresolved. Trimming shortened V by 3 bases and J by 9 bases, and 6 bases separated the two germline ends. Germline values: CDR1 WNHNN, CDR2 SYGVQD (reference sequence). The CDR3 has 11 residues. CDR3 in amino acids: CASSDAGEQFF. CDR3 DNA: TGCGCCAGCAGTGATGCAGGTGAGCAGTTCTTC.

The rearrangement uses TRBV6-5 and TRBJ1-5; D is unclear. The CDR3 runs to 15 residues. Trimming left V 0 bases short and J 3 bases short, with 9 bases between. In germline, CDR1 is MNHEY, CDR2 SVGAGI. CDR3 nucleotides: TGTGCCAGCAGTTACTCGTGGAGCTCCAATCAGCCCCAGCATTTT. This translates into CASSYSWSSNQPQHF.

This sequence joins TRBV25-1 and TRBJ1-1, with D perhaps matching TRBD1 (5 bases). The V gene's germline CDR1 is MGHDK and CDR2 SYGVNS. The CDR3 length is 12 residues. Trimming stripped 6 bases from V and 1 base from J, with 6 bases between. The CDR3 nucleotides are TGTGCCAGCAGCGGGGGGAACACTGAAGCTTTCTTT. Translating it yields CASSGGNTEAFF.

The V call is TRBV19, the J call TRBJ2-5; D is possibly TRBD1 (7 bases). There are 14 residues in the CDR3. Germline CDR1 and CDR2: LNHDA and SQIVND (reference sequence). Trimming took off 5 bases at V and 1 base at J, with 11 bases between the two ends. CDR3 sequence: CASSRQGGQETQYF. The CDR3 bases are TGTGCCAGTAGTCGACAGGGAGGCCAAGAGACCCAGTACTTC.

J is TRBJ2-4 and V is TRBV27; D is unresolved. The CDR3 is 13 amino acids. Germline V gene sequence: CDR1 MNHEY, CDR2 SMNVEV (reference sequence). V was pared by 6 bases and J by 6 bases, with 12 bases between. CDR3 bases: TGTGCCAGCAGATATACAGCAGGAAACATTCAGTACTTC. It translates to CASRYTAGNIQYF.

The genes are TRBV5-1 and TRBJ1-1, with unresolved D. Germline V CDR1 and CDR2: SGHRS, YFSETQ. V was shortened by 0 bases and J by 1 base, with 7 bases between the two germline ends. This CDR3 region has 14 residues. Written as DNA, the CDR3 is TGCGCCAGCAGCTTGGAGGGAGGGAACACTGAAGCTTTCTTT. Translating it yields CASSLEGGNTEAFF.

This chain connects TRBV21-1 to TRBJ2-2; TRBD2 is the table's D call and was not checked against the DNA. TRBV21-1 is tagged as a pseudogene. The CDR3 spans 16 residues. As DNA, the CDR3 is TGTGCCAGCAGCAAAGGGGGGGGAACAGGGTCCGGGGAGCTGTTTTTT. Amino acid sequence: CASSKGGGTGSGELFF.

This clone was seen more than once but under ten times. J is TRBJ2-3 and V is TRBV27, with 12 bases lining up with TRBD2. The V segment lost 1 base and the J segment 6 bases; nucleotides outside the gene matches: 11. Germline V CDR1 and CDR2: MNHEY, SMNVEV (reference sequence). There are 18 residues in the CDR3. CDR3 nucleotide sequence: TGTGCCAGCAGTTTATTGACTAGCGGGAGTCCACGGGGTGATACGCAGTATTTT. Protein: CASSLLTSGSPRGDTQYF.

This sequence joins TRBV5-1 and TRBJ1-6; 9 bases are a match to TRBD1. CDR1 is SGHRS, CDR2 YFSETQ, per germline. CDR3 length: 14 residues. Trimming removed 4 bases from V and 7 bases from J; junction bases left unmatched: 3. Here the CDR3 DNA reads TGCGCCAGCAGCAGCGGACAGGGGAATTCACCCCTCCACTTT. Protein product: CASSSGQGNSPLHF.

Turning to this clone: One junction end disagrees with the germline gene, perhaps due to a read error. The gene calls are TRBV5-4 and TRBJ2-3; a weak D match, TRBD2 (7 bases). Looked up from germline, CDR1 is SGHNT and CDR2 is YYREEE (reference sequence). The CDR3 extends over 17 amino acids. The CDR3 DNA reads TGTGCCAGCAGCCGAGGGGGGGCGTCCTCTAGCACATATACGCAGTATTTT. It is translated as CASSRGGASSSTYTQYF.

The chain uses TRBV5-8 and TRBJ1-5; D unclear. Germline CDR1 is SGHTS and CDR2 is YDEGEE. The CDR3 covers 16 residues. With 4 bases removed from V and 3 bases from J, the gap between germline ends came to 17 bases. In DNA, the CDR3 is TGTGCCAGCAGCCCCAGAATCTCCTCGAACAATCAGCCCCAGCATTTT. Amino acid sequence: CASSPRISSNNQPQHF.

V usage is TRBV11-2 and J usage is TRBJ2-7; 11 bases line up with TRBD2. Germline CDR1 reads SGHAT; CDR2 reads FQNNGV. The CDR3 has 16 residues. The junction had 4 bases not matched to a gene; V was cut back by 0 bases and J by 3 bases. The CDR3, as DNA: TGTGCCAGCAGCTTAGAGCTACTAGCGGGAGTCTACGAGCAGTACTTC. Its protein is CASSLELLAGVYEQYF.

There are a few counts of this clone. The chain has TRBV5-5 and TRBJ1-1; tentative D call: TRBD1 (6 bases). Trimming removed 3 bases from V and 4 bases from J, with 16 bases in between. Germline V gene data show CDR1 as SGHKS and CDR2 as YYEKEE (reference sequence). The length of the CDR3 is 15 residues. The DNA for the CDR3 is TGTGCCAGCAGCTCCGCAGGGGCCCAGGGCACTGAAGCTTTCTTT. Its translation is CASSSAGAQGTEAFF.

For this clone: At one end the junction does not follow the germline gene, possibly because of a read error. This chain connects TRBV7-9 to TRBJ2-4; 9 bases agree with TRBD1. Germline V lookup: CDR1 SEHNR, CDR2 FQNEAQ (reference sequence). There are 16 residues in the CDR3. The CDR3 protein is CASSLARTGDKNSQYF. The CDR3 DNA follows: TGTGCCAGCAGCTTAGCGAGGACAGGGGACAAAAACAGTCAGTACTTC. The full variable domain, in which reference TRBV7-9 and TRBJ2-4 provide the parts outside the CDR3, is DTGVSQNPRHKITKRGQNVTFRCDPISEHNRLYWYRQTLGQGPEFLTYFQNEAQLEKSRLLSDRFSAERPKGSFSTLEIQRTEQGDSAMYLCASSLARTGDKNSQYFGAGTRLSVL.

The chain recombines TRBV19 with TRBJ1-2; TRBD1 aligns across 9 bases. Losses at the gene ends were 6 bases for V and 11 bases for J; bases not matched to a gene: 16. The CDR3 has 15 amino acids. Germline lookup yields CDR1 LNHDA and CDR2 SQIVND (reference sequence). The CDR3 sequence is CASRIRDRVPGRYTF. CDR3 coding DNA: TGTGCCAGTAGGATCCGGGACAGGGTCCCGGGCCGGTACACCTTC.

The V and J genes are TRBV7-6 and TRBJ1-6; 7 positions match TRBD1. J lost 9 bases, V lost 5 bases, and 10 bases had no gene match. Germline V gives CDR1 SGHVS, CDR2 FNYEAQ. This CDR3 contains 15 residues. The CDR3, as DNA: TGTGCCAGCAGCCCAAGACAGGGAATGGGTTCACCCCTCCACTTT. Translating it yields CASSPRQGMGSPLHF. The full variable domain, rest sourced from reference TRBV7-6 and TRBJ1-6, is GAGVSQSPRYKVTKRGQDVALRCDPISGHVSLYWYRQALGQGPEFLTYFNYEAQQDKSGLPNDRFSAERPEGSISTLTIQRTEQRDSAMYRCASSPRQGMGSPLHFGNGTRLTVT.

The rearrangement uses TRBV7-2 and TRBJ2-2; 7 bases match TRBD2. V trimming: 5 bases; J trimming: 1 base; junction bases outside the gene matches: 13. The germline gives CDR1 SGHTA, CDR2 FQGNSA. CDR3 size: 18 residues. The chain's CDR3 is CASSPRLAVLVNTGELFF. DNA for the CDR3: TGTGCCAGCAGCCCGCGACTAGCAGTCCTAGTGAACACCGGGGAGCTGTTTTTT. The full variable domain, rest sourced from reference TRBV7-2 and TRBJ2-2, is GAGVSQSPSNKVTEKGKDVELRCDPISGHTALYWYRQSLGQGLEFLIYFQGNSAPDKSGLPSDRFSAERTGGSVSTLTIQRTQQEDSAVYLCASSPRLAVLVNTGELFFGEGSRLTVL.

The chain uses TRBV10-3 and TRBJ2-5, with TRBD1 matching 7 bases. In germline, CDR1 is ENHRY, CDR2 SYGVKD. V lost 2 bases, J lost 3 bases, and 0 bases stayed unmatched. This CDR3 region has 13 residues. The CDR3 loop is CAISEGTEETQYF. As DNA, the CDR3 is TGTGCCATCAGTGAGGGGACAGAAGAGACCCAGTACTTC.

This chain joins TRBV7-8 and TRBJ2-1; D is uncertain. CDR1 is SGHVS, CDR2 FQNEAQ, per germline. Between the trimmed V and J ends, which lost 1 base and 4 bases, there was a span of 14 bases. The CDR3 contains 16 residues. CDR3 bases: TGTGCCAGCAGCTTAGTAAGAGCTACCAATTACAATGAGCAGTTCTTC. Amino acid sequence: CASSLVRATNYNEQFF.

CDR3 nucleotide sequence: TGCGCCAGCAGCTTTGGGGACAGGGAACTCTCTGGTAGAAACACCATATATTTT. Amino acid sequence: CASSFGDRELSGRNTIYF. The gene calls are TRBV5-1 and TRBJ1-3, with 9 bases fitting TRBD1. CDR1 is SGHRS, CDR2 YFSETQ, per germline. This CDR3 comprises 18 residues. V lost 2 bases to trimming and J lost 5 bases; unmatched junction nucleotides: 14.

The rearrangement uses TRBV7-2 and TRBJ2-4; D unclear. This CDR3 has 15 residues. Germline lookup yields CDR1 SGHTA and CDR2 FQGNSA. Trimming took 2 bases from V and 0 from J, leaving 8 bases between them. CDR3 nucleotide sequence: TGTGCCAGCAGCTTAATGCTAGGAGCCAAAAACATTCAGTACTTC. Translating it yields CASSLMLGAKNIQYF.

A few counts support this clone. V and J are TRBV2 and TRBJ2-1, with TRBD1 matching over 8 bases. Losses at the gene ends were 6 bases for V and 7 bases for J; bases not matched to a gene: 11. The CDR3 spans 15 residues. CDR1 is SNHLY and CDR2 is FYNNEI in the germline V gene. CDR3 nucleotide sequence: TGTGCCAGCAGCAGGGACAGGATATATGAGAATGAGCAGTTCTTC. It yields the protein CASSRDRIYENEQFF. Looking up the rest from reference TRBV2 and TRBJ2-1 gives the full variable domain: EPEVTQTPSHQVTQMGQEVILRCVPISNHLYFYWYRQILGQKVEFLVSFYNNEISEKSEIFDDQFSVERPDGSNFTLKIRSTKLEDSAMYFCASSRDRIYENEQFFGPGTRLTVL.

CDR3 region: CASSLAWADTQYF. As DNA, the CDR3 is TGTGCCAGCAGCTTGGCATGGGCCGATACGCAGTATTTT. The gene calls are TRBV5-6 and TRBJ2-3; D not certain. The CDR3 contains 13 residues. The germline V and J ends were trimmed by 0 bases and 6 bases, with 8 bases remaining between them. The V gene's germline CDR1 is SGHDT and CDR2 YYEEEE.

The rearrangement uses TRBV4-1 and TRBJ2-2; TRBD1 matches 7 bases. The length of the CDR3 is 15 residues. Germline V gene lookup returns CDR1 MGHRA and CDR2 YSYEKL. J was trimmed by 4 bases and V by 1 base; bases with no gene match: 3. CDR3 sequence (DNA): TGCGCCAGCAGCCAAGGGACAGGAAGCACCGGGGAGCTGTTTTTT. Its protein product is CASSQGTGSTGELFF.